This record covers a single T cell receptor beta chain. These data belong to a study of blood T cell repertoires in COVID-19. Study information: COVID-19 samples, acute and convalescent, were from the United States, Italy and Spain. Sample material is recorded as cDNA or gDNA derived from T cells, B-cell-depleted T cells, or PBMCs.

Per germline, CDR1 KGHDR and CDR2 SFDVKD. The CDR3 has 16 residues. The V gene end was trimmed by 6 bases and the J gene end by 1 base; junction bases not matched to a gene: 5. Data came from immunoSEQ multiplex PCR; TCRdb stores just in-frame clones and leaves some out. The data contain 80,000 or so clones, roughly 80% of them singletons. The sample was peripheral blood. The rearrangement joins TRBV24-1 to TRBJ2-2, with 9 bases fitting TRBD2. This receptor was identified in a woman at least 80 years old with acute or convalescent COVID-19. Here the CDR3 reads CATSPVRGGNTGELFF. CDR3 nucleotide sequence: TGTGCCACCAGTCCCGTGCGGGGGGGGAACACCGGGGAGCTGTTTTTT.